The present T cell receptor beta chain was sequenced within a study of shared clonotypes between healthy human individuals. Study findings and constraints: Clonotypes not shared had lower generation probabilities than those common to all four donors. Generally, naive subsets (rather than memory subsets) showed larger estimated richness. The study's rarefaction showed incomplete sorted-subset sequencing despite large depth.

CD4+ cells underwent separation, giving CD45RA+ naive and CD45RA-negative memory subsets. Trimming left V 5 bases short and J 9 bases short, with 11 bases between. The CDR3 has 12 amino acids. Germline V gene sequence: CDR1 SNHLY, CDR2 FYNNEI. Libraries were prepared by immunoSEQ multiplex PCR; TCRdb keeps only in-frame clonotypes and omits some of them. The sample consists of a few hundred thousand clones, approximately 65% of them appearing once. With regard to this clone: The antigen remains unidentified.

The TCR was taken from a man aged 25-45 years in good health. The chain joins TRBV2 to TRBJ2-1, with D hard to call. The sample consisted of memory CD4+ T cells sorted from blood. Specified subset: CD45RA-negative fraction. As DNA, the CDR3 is TGTGCCAGCAGTCCAGCCTACGGTGAGCAGTTCTTC. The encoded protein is CASSPAYGEQFF.